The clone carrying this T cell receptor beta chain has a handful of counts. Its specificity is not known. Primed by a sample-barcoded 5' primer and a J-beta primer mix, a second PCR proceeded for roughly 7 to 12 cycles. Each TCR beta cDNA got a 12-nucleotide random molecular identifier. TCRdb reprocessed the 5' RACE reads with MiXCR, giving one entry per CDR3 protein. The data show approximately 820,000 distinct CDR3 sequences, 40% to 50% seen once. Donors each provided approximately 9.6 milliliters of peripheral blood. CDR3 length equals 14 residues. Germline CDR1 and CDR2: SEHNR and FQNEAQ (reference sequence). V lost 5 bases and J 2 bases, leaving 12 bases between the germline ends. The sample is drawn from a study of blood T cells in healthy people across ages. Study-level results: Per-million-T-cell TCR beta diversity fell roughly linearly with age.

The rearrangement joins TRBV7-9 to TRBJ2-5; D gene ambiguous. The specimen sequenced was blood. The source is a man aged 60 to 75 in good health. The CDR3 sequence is CASSRTAPQETQYF. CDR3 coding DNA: TGTGCCAGCAGCCGTACAGCGCCGCAAGAGACCCAGTACTTC.